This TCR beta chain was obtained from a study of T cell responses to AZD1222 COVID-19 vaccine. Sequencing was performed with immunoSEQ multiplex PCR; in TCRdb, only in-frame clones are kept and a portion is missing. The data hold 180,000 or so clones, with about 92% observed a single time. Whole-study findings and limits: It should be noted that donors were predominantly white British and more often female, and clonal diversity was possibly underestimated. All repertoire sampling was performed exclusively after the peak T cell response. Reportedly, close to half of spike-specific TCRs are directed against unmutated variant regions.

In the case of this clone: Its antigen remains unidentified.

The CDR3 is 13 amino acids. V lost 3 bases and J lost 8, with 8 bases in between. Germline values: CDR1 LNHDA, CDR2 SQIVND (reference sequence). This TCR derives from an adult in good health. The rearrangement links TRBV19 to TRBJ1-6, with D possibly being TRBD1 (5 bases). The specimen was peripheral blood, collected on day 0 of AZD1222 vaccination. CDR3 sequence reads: CASSILQDSPLHF. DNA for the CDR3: TGTGCCAGTAGTATCCTACAGGATTCACCCCTCCACTTT.